This TCR beta chain came from a study of blood T cells in healthy people across ages. Points from the study as a whole: One million T cells yielded diversity estimates that were considered underestimates. Expanded clonotype changes were possibly confounded by unknown donor CMV status. Long-lived donors had more naive CD4+ cells and higher diversity than aged donors.

Turning to this clonotype: No antigen is known for it.

Trimming cost V 6 bases and J 13 bases, with 16 bases left between them. The length of the CDR3 is 12 residues. Per germline, CDR1 MDHEN and CDR2 SYDVKM. A second PCR of 7 to 11 cycles used a sample-barcoded 5' primer and a J-beta primer mix. Every cDNA molecule carried a tag from a template-switch adaptor bearing 12 random nucleotides. TCRdb itself ran the 5' RACE reads through MiXCR, one entry per CDR3 protein. The table shows 800,000 or so distinct CDR3 sequences, with less than 80% occurring only once. The specimen sequenced was blood. V usage is TRBV28 and J usage is TRBJ2-4; D gene unclear. The receptor comes from a man younger than 45 in good health. This chain's CDR3 is CASRARTDEQYF. In nucleotides, the CDR3 is TGTGCCAGCAGAGCAAGGACGGATGAGCAGTACTTC.